This TCR beta chain was recovered during a study of early T cells in non-severe SARS-CoV-2 infection. Study information: Bulk RNA taken from unsorted whole blood was sequenced, leaving chains unpaired.

V lost 0 bases and J lost 3; bases outside the gene matches: 7. CDR1 and CDR2 (germline): MGHRA, YSYEKL. This CDR3 comprises 16 residues. Details on this clonotype: Antigen: not known.

The study, taken as a whole, reports: Private and CD4 specificities were missed by VDJdb matching, skewed to anti-spike CD8.

TCRdb passed the 5' RACE reads through MiXCR, listing each CDR3 protein once. The table lists around 67,000 distinct CDR3 sequences, 11% of them singletons. The sequence was obtained from an adult who was a healthcare worker with PCR-confirmed SARS-CoV-2 infection or an uninfected control (not recorded which). The sample consisted of whole blood. The chain carries TRBV4-1 and TRBJ2-7; TRBD1 matches 8 bases. The CDR3 DNA reads TGCGCCAGCAGCCAAGATAGGGGGACAGGCGACTACGAGCAGTACTTC. This translates into CASSQDRGTGDYEQYF.